Listed here are 20 T cell receptor beta chains from one sample, sequenced in a study of post-analysis software for immune sequencing data. Study-wide findings and caveats: When patients were compared with controls, four or five TRBV segments were more frequent, TRBV5-6, TRBV5-1 and TRBV20-1 among them.

Prepared libraries of TCR beta cDNA carried unique molecular identifiers. TCRdb passed the PCR reads through MiXCR, listing each CDR3 protein once. This table has about 560,000 distinct CDR3 sequences, roughly 47% appearing once. These TCRs' antigens remain unknown. Sequencing was done on a sample of blood. The origin of the receptors is a girl aged 10-17 years with multiple sclerosis.

This chain connects TRBV30 to TRBJ2-2; D is unclear. Trimming took off 3 bases at V and 1 base at J, with 6 bases between the two ends. The CDR3 runs to 13 residues. CDR1 and CDR2 from the germline V gene are GTSNPN and SVGIG (reference sequence). The CDR3 loop is CAWSGRNTGELFF. CDR3 nucleotide sequence: TGTGCCTGGAGCGGAAGGAACACCGGGGAGCTGTTTTTT.

This clonotype came up once. The chain joins TRBV10-3 to TRBJ2-7, with TRBD2 identical over 10 bases. Germline V gives CDR1 ENHRY, CDR2 SYGVKD. V shed 10 bases, J shed 4 bases, and the junction held 13 bases outside the gene matches. CDR3 length equals 15 residues. CDR3 sequence (DNA): TGTGCCAGCGCCGCGCCTAGCGGGAGTTTGTACGAGCAGTACTTC. The encoded protein is CASAAPSGSLYEQYF.

The CDR3 is CASSLFRTYEQYF. For the CDR3, the DNA is TGCGCCAGCAGCTTGTTCCGGACCTACGAGCAGTACTTC. The chain is built from TRBV5-1 and TRBJ2-7; D gene ambiguous. CDR3 length: 13 amino acids. CDR1 is SGHRS, CDR2 YFSETQ, per germline. Between the trimmed V and J ends, which lost 1 base and 2 bases, there was a span of 7 bases.

The V gene is TRBV29-1, the J gene TRBJ2-7; possibly TRBD1 for D (6 bases). The germline V and J ends were trimmed by 3 bases and 5 bases, with 11 bases remaining between them. The germline gives CDR1 SQVTM, CDR2 ANQGSEA. This CDR3 region has 12 residues. CDR3 coding DNA: TGCAGCGTTGATGGGCAGGGGAACGAGCAGTACTTC. Residues: CSVDGQGNEQYF.

V usage is TRBV5-1 and J usage is TRBJ1-4; perhaps TRBD1 as D (6 bases). This CDR3 contains 16 residues. Trimming cost V 0 bases and J 4 bases, with 13 bases left between them. The germline gives CDR1 SGHRS, CDR2 YFSETQ. The CDR3 is CASSLGRTADNEKLFF. CDR3 in DNA: TGCGCCAGCAGCTTGGGAAGGACAGCCGATAATGAAAAACTGTTTTTT.

The chain combines TRBV12-3 or TRBV12-4 with TRBJ1-1; 7 bases align to TRBD1. CDR3 size: 15 residues. With V trimmed by 5 bases and J by 3 bases, 9 bases remained unmatched. The CDR3 DNA reads TGTGCCAGCAGTCCGGGCCTGGACAGGTACACTGAAGCTTTCTTT. Its translation is CASSPGLDRYTEAFF.

The rearrangement links TRBV6-5 to TRBJ1-2; 9 bases map to TRBD1. V shed 6 bases and J 4 bases; nucleotides not matched to a gene: 6. The CDR3 covers 14 residues. Looked up from germline, CDR1 is MNHEY and CDR2 is SVGAGI. CDR3 amino acids: CASRMTGGIYGYTF. CDR3 sequence (DNA): TGTGCCAGCAGAATGACAGGGGGGATCTATGGCTACACCTTC.

This clonotype was detected a few times. V and J are TRBV7-2 and TRBJ2-7; 12 bases line up with TRBD2. V was pared by 5 bases and J by 1 base, with 9 bases of the junction left unmatched. This CDR3 comprises 17 residues. The germline CDR1 and CDR2 sequences are SGHTA and FQGNSA. The CDR3 nucleotides are TGTGCCAGCAGCACTGGGACTAGCGGGCGCCTTTCCTACGAGCAGTACTTC. This encodes CASSTGTSGRLSYEQYF.

The V gene is TRBV20-1, the J gene TRBJ1-6, with 9 bases matching TRBD1. The CDR3 length is 12 residues. Germline CDR1 reads DFQATT; CDR2 reads SNEGSKA (reference sequence). CDR3 nucleotides: TGCAGCGCGCGGGACAGGGTTTCACCCCTCCACTTT. Translated, it gives CSARDRVSPLHF.

The V gene is TRBV4-1, the J gene TRBJ2-7; perhaps D is TRBD1 or TRBD2 (5 bases each). The closer fit of TRBJ2-5 to the DNA end suggests the J call may be wrong. CDR3 size: 14 residues. In germline, CDR1 is MGHRA, CDR2 YSYEKL. The DNA of the CDR3 is TGCGCCAGCAGCGTCCGGGACCAACAAGAGACCCAGTACTTC. Translating it yields CASSVRDQQETQYF.

The CDR3, as DNA: TGTGCCAGCAGCTTAAATCCAGGATTGTTAAACACTGAAGCTTTCTTT. Protein: CASSLNPGLLNTEAFF. V gene TRBV13 combines with J gene TRBJ1-1; unclear D gene. Germline V lookup: CDR1 PRHDT, CDR2 FYEKMQ (reference sequence). V was pared by 2 bases and J by 2 bases, with 15 bases between. The CDR3 is 16 amino acids. Supplemented by reference TRBV13 and TRBJ1-1, the full variable domain reads AAGVIQSPRHLIKEKRETATLKCYPIPRHDTVYWYQQGPGQDPQFLISFYEKMQSDKGSIPDRFSAQQFSDYHSELNMSSLELGDSALYFCASSLNPGLLNTEAFFGQGTRLTVV.

The chain joins TRBV9 to TRBJ2-4; 9 bases line up with TRBD1. The end of the DNA fits TRBJ2-7 better, so the J call may be wrong. Germline values: CDR1 SGDLS, CDR2 YYNGEE. CDR3 length: 17 residues. The CDR3: CASSVGRDRARVGEQYF. The CDR3, as DNA: TGTGCCAGCAGCGTAGGCCGGGACAGGGCCCGAGTCGGCGAGCAGTACTTC.

This clonotype was detected only a few times. The rearrangement joins TRBV7-9 to TRBJ2-7, with D possibly matching TRBD2 (7 bases). CDR3 length equals 16 residues. Germline values: CDR1 SEHNR, CDR2 FQNEAQ (reference sequence). V gave up 2 bases and J gave up 2 bases, with 16 bases separating them. The CDR3 DNA sequence: TGTGCCAGCAGCTTAATGGGGGGGGCGGATGCCTACGAGCAGTACTTC. Translation gives CASSLMGGADAYEQYF.

As to this clonotype: At one end, the junction sequence differs from germline, possibly due to a read error. This chain uses TRBV5-6 with TRBJ2-1; D gene uncertain. The CDR3 runs 13 residues. Per germline, CDR1 SGHDT and CDR2 YYEEEE. The CDR3, as DNA: TGTGCCAGCAGCTTGGCTCCCTCCAATGAACAGTTCTTC. Translated: CASSLAPSNEQFF. The whole variable domain, filled in from reference TRBV5-6 and TRBJ2-1, reads DAGVTQSPTHLIKTRGQQVTLRCSPKSGHDTVSWYQQALGQGPQFIFQYYEEEERQRGNFPDRFSGHQFPNYSSELNVNALLLGDSALYLCASSLAPSNEQFFGPGTRLTVL.

The chain employs TRBV27 and TRBJ1-3; TRBD1 is a possible D gene (6 bases). V was cut by 5 bases and J by 0 bases, with 11 bases left in between. CDR1 and CDR2 (germline): MNHEY, SMNVEV (reference sequence). CDR3 length: 15 amino acids. The CDR3 DNA sequence: TGTGCCAGCAGTCCCATGACAGGCTCTGGAAACACCATATATTTT. This gives the protein CASSPMTGSGNTIYF.

This clonotype was recorded a few times. The gene calls are TRBV3-1 and TRBJ2-3; D remains unclear. Germline V gene lookup returns CDR1 LGHDT and CDR2 YNNKEL (reference sequence). Trimming cost V 1 base and J 7 bases, with 12 bases left between them. The CDR3 has 14 residues. The CDR3 protein is CASSQVRTTHTQYF. CDR3 in DNA: TGTGCCAGCAGCCAAGTTCGAACTACCCATACGCAGTATTTT.

The CDR3: CASSWGGTYEQYF. In nucleotides, the CDR3 is TGTGCCAGCAGTTGGGGAGGAACCTACGAGCAGTACTTC. V gene TRBV12-3 or TRBV12-4 combines with J gene TRBJ2-7; the D gene is possibly TRBD2 (6 bases). This CDR3 has 13 residues. V gave up 4 bases and J gave up 2 bases, with 9 bases separating them.

The chain joins TRBV12-3 or TRBV12-4 to TRBJ2-4; TRBD2 aligns across 8 bases. J gave up 5 bases and V 6 bases, and 15 bases lay outside the gene matches. This CDR3 region has 17 residues. The CDR3 DNA follows: TGTGCCAGCAGCCGACCGGGGGGGCAATATGATGAAAACATTCAGTACTTC. Protein product: CASSRPGGQYDENIQYF.

This clonotype was seen once. The chain links TRBV10-3 to TRBJ1-1; the D is unclear. Per the germline V gene, CDR1 is ENHRY and CDR2 is SYGVKD. V shed 6 bases and J shed 1 base, with 9 bases lying between them. This CDR3 is 13 amino acids long. This chain's CDR3 is CAISRTGNTEAFF. CDR3 bases: TGTGCCATCAGCCGGACGGGGAACACTGAAGCTTTCTTT.

V gene TRBV12-3 or TRBV12-4 combines with J gene TRBJ2-3; 7 bases match TRBD1. V lost 5 bases and J lost 0; bases outside the gene matches: 5. The CDR3 is 15 amino acids. The DNA of the CDR3 is TGTGCCAGCAGTCGGACAGGCATCAGCACAGATACGCAGTATTTT. It is translated as CASSRTGISTDTQYF.